The text below deals with one T cell receptor beta chain. Its antigen is as yet unknown. The data belong to a study of T-cell memory formation after mild COVID-19. General study findings and limits: Contracting CD4+ clones were located mainly in CM and EM, and CD8+ clones in EMRA.

The CDR3 has 13 residues. Germline V lookup: CDR1 WSHSY, CDR2 SAAADI. V shed 7 bases, J shed 6 bases, and the junction held 6 bases outside the gene matches. TCRdb analysed the 5' RACE reads with MiXCR anew, one entry per CDR3 protein. In the table there are 300,000 or so distinct CDR3 sequences, 15% to 20% of which are singletons. The source is a man younger than 35 who had mild COVID-19 (a few samples of this study predate the infection). Cell type and time point are not known. V gene TRBV10-2 combines with J gene TRBJ1-2; 9 bases match TRBD1. Sequencing input: PBMCs or a T cell subset sorted from them (not recorded which). The CDR3 protein is CASMDGDRDGYTF. The DNA for the CDR3 is TGCGCCAGCATGGACGGGGACAGGGATGGCTACACCTTC.